This T cell receptor beta chain was recovered during a study of early stage breast cancer tumors. Study-level findings and limits: Functional markers like CD4, CD8 and FOXP3 were missed in bulk sequencing. Compared with adjacent normal breast tissue, tumors showed 2.5 to 3-fold greater T cell density and higher clonality.

The data were produced by immunoSEQ multiplex PCR, yet TCRdb's version contains in-frame clones alone and is incomplete. Here the sample spans under 45,000 clones, approximately 72% being singletons. This clone was seen more than once but under ten times. No antigen is known for it. CDR1 and CDR2 (germline): MRHNA, SNTAGT. CDR3 length: 16 amino acids. The V and J ends lost 0 bases and 1 base, in that order; junction bases with no gene match: 2. The origin of this receptor is a person in their fifties with breast cancer. The specimen sequenced was blood. J is TRBJ2-3 and V is TRBV6-4; 9 bases fit TRBD2. For the CDR3, the DNA is TGTGCCAGCAGTGACTCTAGCGGGGGAGGCACAGATACGCAGTATTTT. This encodes CASSDSSGGGTDTQYF.